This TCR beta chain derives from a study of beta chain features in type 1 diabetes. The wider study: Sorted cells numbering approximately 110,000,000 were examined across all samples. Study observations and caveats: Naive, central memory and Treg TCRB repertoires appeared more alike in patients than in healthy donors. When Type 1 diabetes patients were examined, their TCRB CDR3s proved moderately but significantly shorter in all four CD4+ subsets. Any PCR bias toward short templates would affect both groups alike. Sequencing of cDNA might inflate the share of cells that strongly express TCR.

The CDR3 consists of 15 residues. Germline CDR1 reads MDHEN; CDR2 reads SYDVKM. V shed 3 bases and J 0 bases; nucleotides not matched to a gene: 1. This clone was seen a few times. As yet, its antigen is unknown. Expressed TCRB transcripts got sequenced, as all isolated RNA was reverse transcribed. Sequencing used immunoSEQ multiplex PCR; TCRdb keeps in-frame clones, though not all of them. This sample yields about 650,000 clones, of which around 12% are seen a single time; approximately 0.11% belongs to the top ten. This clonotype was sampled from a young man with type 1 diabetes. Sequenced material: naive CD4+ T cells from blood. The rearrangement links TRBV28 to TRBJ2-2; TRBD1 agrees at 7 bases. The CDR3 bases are TGTGCCAGCAGTTTTGGGACAGCGAACACCGGGGAGCTGTTTTTT. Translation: CASSFGTANTGELFF.